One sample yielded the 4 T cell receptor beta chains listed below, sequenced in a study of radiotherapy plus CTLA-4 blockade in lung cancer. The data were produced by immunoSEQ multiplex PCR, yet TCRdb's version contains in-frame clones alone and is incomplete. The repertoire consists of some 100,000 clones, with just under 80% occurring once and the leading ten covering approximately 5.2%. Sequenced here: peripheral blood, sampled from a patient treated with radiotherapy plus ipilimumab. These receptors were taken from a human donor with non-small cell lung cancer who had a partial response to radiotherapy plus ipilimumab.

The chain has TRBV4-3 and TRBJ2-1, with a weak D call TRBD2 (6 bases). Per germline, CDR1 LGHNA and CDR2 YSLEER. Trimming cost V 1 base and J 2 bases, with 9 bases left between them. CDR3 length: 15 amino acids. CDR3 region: CASSQGASAYNEQFF. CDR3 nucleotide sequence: TGCGCCAGCAGCCAAGGGGCTAGCGCCTACAATGAGCAGTTCTTC.

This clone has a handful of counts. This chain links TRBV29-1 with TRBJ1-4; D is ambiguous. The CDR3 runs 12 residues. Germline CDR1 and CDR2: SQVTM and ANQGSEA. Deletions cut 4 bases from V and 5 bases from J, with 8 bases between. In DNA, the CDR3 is TGCAGCGTTGCAAAGCCGAATGAAAAACTGTTTTTT. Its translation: CSVAKPNEKLFF.

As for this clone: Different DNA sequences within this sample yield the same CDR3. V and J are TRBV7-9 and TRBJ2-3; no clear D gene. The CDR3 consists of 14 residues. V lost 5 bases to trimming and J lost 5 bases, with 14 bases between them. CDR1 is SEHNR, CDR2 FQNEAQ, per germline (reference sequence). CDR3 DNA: TGTGCCAGCAGCCAGTCTGTCGCTCGAGATACGCAGTATTTT. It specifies CASSQSVARDTQYF.

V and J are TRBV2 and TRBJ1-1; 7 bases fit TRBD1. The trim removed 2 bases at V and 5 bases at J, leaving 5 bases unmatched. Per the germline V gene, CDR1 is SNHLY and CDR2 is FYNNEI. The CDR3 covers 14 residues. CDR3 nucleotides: TGTGCCAGCAGTGAAAGACAGGGTAGGACTGAAGCTTTCTTT. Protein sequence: CASSERQGRTEAFF.